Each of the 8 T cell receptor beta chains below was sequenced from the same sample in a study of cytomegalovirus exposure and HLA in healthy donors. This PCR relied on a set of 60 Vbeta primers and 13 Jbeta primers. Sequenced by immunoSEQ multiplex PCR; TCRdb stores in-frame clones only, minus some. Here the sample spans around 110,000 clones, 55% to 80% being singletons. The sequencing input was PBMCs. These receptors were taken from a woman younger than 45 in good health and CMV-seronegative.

The CDR3 DNA sequence: TGCGCCAGCAGCTTGAATTCGGCGGGAGAAGAGACCCAGTACTTC. Translating gives CASSLNSAGEETQYF. The rearrangement joins TRBV5-1 to TRBJ2-5; 7 positions match TRBD2. The V gene end was trimmed by 1 base and the J gene end by 3 bases; junction bases not matched to a gene: 6. Per germline, CDR1 SGHRS and CDR2 YFSETQ. This CDR3 is 15 amino acids long.

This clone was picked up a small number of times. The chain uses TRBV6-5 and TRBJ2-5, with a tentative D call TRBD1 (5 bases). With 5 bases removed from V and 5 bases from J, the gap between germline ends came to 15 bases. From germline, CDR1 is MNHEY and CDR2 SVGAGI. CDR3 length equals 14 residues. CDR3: CASSQVGNRETQYF. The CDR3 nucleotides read TGTGCCAGCAGTCAGGTTGGGAACAGGGAGACCCAGTACTTC.

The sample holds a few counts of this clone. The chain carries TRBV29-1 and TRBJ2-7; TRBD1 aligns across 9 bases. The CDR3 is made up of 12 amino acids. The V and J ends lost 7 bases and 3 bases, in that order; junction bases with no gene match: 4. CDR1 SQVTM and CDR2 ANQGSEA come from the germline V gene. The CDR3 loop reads CSGGQGVYEQYF. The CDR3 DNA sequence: TGCAGCGGGGGACAGGGAGTCTACGAGCAGTACTTC.

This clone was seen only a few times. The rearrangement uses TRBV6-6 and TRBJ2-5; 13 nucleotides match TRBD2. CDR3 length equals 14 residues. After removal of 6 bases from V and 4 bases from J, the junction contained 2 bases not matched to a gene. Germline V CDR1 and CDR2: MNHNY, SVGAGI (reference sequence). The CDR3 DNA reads TGTGCCAGCAGCAGACTAGCGGGAGGAGAGACCCAGTACTTC. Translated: CASSRLAGGETQYF.

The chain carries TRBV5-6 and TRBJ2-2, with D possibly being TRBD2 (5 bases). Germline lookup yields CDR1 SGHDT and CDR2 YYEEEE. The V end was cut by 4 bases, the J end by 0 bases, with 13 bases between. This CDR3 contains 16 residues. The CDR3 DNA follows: TGTGCCAGCAGCCCGGGGTATCAAGCGAACACCGGGGAGCTGTTTTTT. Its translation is CASSPGYQANTGELFF.

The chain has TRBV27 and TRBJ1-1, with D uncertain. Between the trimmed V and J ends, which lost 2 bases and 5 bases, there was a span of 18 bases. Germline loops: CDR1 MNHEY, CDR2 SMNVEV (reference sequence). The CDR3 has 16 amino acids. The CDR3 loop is CASSLDTGSGRTEAFF. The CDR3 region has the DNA TGTGCCAGCAGTTTAGACACCGGTTCGGGGAGGACTGAAGCTTTCTTT.

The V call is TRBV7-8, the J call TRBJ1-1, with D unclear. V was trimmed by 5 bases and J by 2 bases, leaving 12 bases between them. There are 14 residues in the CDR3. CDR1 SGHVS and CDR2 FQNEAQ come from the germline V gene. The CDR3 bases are TGTGCCAGCAGCCCGACTGAGCAAAACACTGAAGCTTTCTTT. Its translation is CASSPTEQNTEAFF.

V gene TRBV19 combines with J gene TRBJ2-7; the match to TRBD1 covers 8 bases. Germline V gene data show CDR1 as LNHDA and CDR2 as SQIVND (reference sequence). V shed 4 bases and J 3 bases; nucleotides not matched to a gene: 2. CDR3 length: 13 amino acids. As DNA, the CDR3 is TGTGCCAGTAGTACGACAGGGGTCTACGAGCAGTACTTC. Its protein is CASSTTGVYEQYF.